A selection of T cell receptor beta chains follows, all from one sample in a study of T cell responses to AZD1222 COVID-19 vaccine. Profiling relied on immunoSEQ multiplex PCR, and the TCRdb table lists in-frame clones only, not all of them. The profile shows about 100,000 clones, approximately 87% of them singletons. Sequenced material: peripheral blood, taken on day 0 of AZD1222 vaccination. The receptors derive from an adult in good health. CDR3s include the opening cysteine and the closing phenylalanine or tryptophan. D genes are given only for firm matches. Clone size is shown for a subset of rows, as once, few, many or a class of expanded clone.

once,NA,TRBJ2-4,TRBV9,TGTGCCAGCAGTCGAGAGGCCGGGAGCATTCAGTACTTC,CASSREAGSIQYF
once,NA,TRBJ1-2,TRBV7-2,TGTGCCAGCAGTTCACCGTTTGGGGTCTATGGCTACACCTTC,CASSSPFGVYGYTF
NA,NA,TRBJ1-2,TRBV29-1,TGCAGCGTTGATGGGGGGTCTTACGGCTACACCTTC,CSVDGGSYGYTF
NA,NA,TRBJ1-2,TRBV12-3/TRBV12-4,TGTGCCAGCAGATTAGGGGGGTACTATGGCTACACCTTC,CASRLGGYYGYTF
NA,NA,TRBJ2-5,TRBV10-3,TGTGCCATCAGTGAGAGAGAAGGACGGGCGGAGACCCAGTACTTC,CAISEREGRAETQYF
NA,TRBD2,TRBJ2-2,TRBV6-2/TRBV6-3,TGTGCCAGCAGTTACTCCAGCGGGGTGAACACCGGGGAGCTGTTTTTT,CASSYSSGVNTGELFF
NA,TRBD1,TRBJ2-6,TRBV15,TGTGCCACCAGCACGACAGGGTCTGGGGCCAACGTCCTGACTTTC,CATSTTGSGANVLTF
NA,TRBD1,TRBJ1-3,TRBV9,TGTGCCAGCAGCTCCCGGACAGGGGGCTCTTGGGGAAACACCATATATTTT,CASSSRTGGSWGNTIYF
NA,NA,TRBJ2-6,TRBV4-1,TGCGCCAGCAGCCAAGGAGGGTCAAACGTCCTGACTTTC,CASSQGGSNVLTF
NA,TRBD2,TRBJ2-1,TRBV18,TGTGCCAGCTCACCGTCGACTAGCGGCCACAATGAGCAGTTCTTC,CASSPSTSGHNEQFF
NA,NA,TRBJ1-1,TRBV30,TGTGCCTGGGCTCGGGCAGGGGAATGGGGCACTGAAGCTTTCTTT,CAWARAGEWGTEAFF
few,NA,TRBJ2-7,TRBV9,TGTGCCAGCAGCGCGGACAGCCACTCCTACGAGCAGTACTTC,CASSADSHSYEQYF
NA,TRBD1,TRBJ1-5,TRBV7-2,TGTGCCAGCAGCGGGACAGCTCTTAGCAATCAGCCCCAGCATTTT,CASSGTALSNQPQHF
NA,NA,TRBJ2-7,TRBV13,TGTGCCAGCAGCTCCCCCCGCGGACGGGGCGAGCAGTACTTC,CASSSPRGRGEQYF
NA,NA,TRBJ1-5,TRBV18,TGTGCCAGCTCACCACAGCGGGAAGAGCCCCAGCATTTT,CASSPQREEPQHF
NA,NA,TRBJ1-2,TRBV2,TGTGCCAGCAGTGGGGGGGCTACCTGGGGCTACACCTTC,CASSGGATWGYTF
once,TRBD1,TRBJ2-1,TRBV24-1,TGTGCCACCGGACAGGGGGCGCGCAATGAGCAGTTCTTC,CATGQGARNEQFF
once,TRBD1,TRBJ1-2,TRBV25-1,TGTGCCAGCAGTGGGATTGGGGGCAGGGGGACCCTCTATGGCTACACCTTC,CASSGIGGRGTLYGYTF
NA,NA,TRBJ2-1,TRBV7-2,TGTGCCAGCAGCTTAGCGCAAACGAGGGGTCAGTTCTTC,CASSLAQTRGQFF
once,NA,TRBJ1-6,TRBV7-9,TGTGCCAGCAGCTCACCAGGGTGGGGCGCGAATTCACCCCTCCACTTT,CASSSPGWGANSPLHF
NA,NA,TRBJ1-1,TRBV4-1,TGCGCCAGCAGTGGCAGCCCGAACACTGAAGCTTTCTTT,CASSGSPNTEAFF
NA,NA,TRBJ2-3,TRBV14,TGTGCCAGCAGCCGCTTCCTTCGGGATACGCAGTATTTT,CASSRFLRDTQYF
NA,NA,TRBJ1-6,TRBV5-3,TGTGCCAGAAGCTTGGTAACAGGAGTGTATAATTCACCCCTCCACTTT,CARSLVTGVYNSPLHF
NA,TRBD1,TRBJ1-5,TRBV6-2/TRBV6-3,TGTGCCAGCAGTTCGAACAGGGGGCAGCCCCAGCATTTT,CASSSNRGQPQHF
once,NA,TRBJ1-5,TRBV30,TGTGCCTGGAGTGGGCAATATCAGCCCCAGCATTTT,CAWSGQYQPQHF
few,NA,TRBJ1-1,TRBV7-2,TGTGCCAGCAGCTTAGTGTCTAGGGGAGGGGTTGACACTGAAGCTTTCTTT,CASSLVSRGGVDTEAFF
NA,NA,TRBJ1-1,TRBV9,TGTGCCAGCAGCGTCGGGGAGCAGCCGAACACTGAAGCTTTCTTT,CASSVGEQPNTEAFF
NA,TRBD1,TRBJ1-2,TRBV10-3,TGTGCCATCAGTCCTACAGGGGGCAATGGCTACACCTTC,CAISPTGGNGYTF
NA,TRBD2,TRBJ2-5,TRBV5-6,TGTGCCAGCAGGTTGGGGCTAGCGGGGGCCCCAGAGACCCAGTACTTC,CASRLGLAGAPETQYF
NA,NA,TRBJ2-3,TRBV19,TGTGCCAGTAGTATATACGGACAGCACTGGGCAGATACGCAGTATTTT,CASSIYGQHWADTQYF
NA,NA,TRBJ1-5,TRBV10-3,TGTGCCATCTCCCCCTCCAATCAGCCCCAGCATTTT,CAISPSNQPQHF
NA,NA,TRBJ2-4,TRBV20-1,TGCAGTGCTAGTAGGCAGGGGCTAGCCAAAAACATTCAGTACTTC,CSASRQGLAKNIQYF
NA,NA,TRBJ2-5,TRBV7-9,TGTGCCAGCAGCTATAACACGGTCGAGGGGACCCAGTACTTC,CASSYNTVEGTQYF
NA,TRBD1,TRBJ1-3,TRBV19,TGTGCCAGTAGTACCCGGACAGGGTTTGGAAACACCATATATTTT,CASSTRTGFGNTIYF
NA,NA,TRBJ1-5,TRBV28,TGTGCCAATAGAGGGGGGGGTAATCAGCCCCAGCATTTT,CANRGGGNQPQHF
NA,TRBD2,TRBJ2-1,TRBV3-1/TRBV3-2,TGTGCCAGCAGCCGGGCTAGCGGGGGTTTCAGCTCCTACAATGAGCAGTTCTTC,CASSRASGGFSSYNEQFF
NA,NA,TRBJ2-1,TRBV5-1,TGCGCCAGCAGCTTGGGCCCAGGGAATGAGCAGTTCTTC,CASSLGPGNEQFF
NA,NA,TRBJ1-1,TRBV15,TGTGCCACCAGCAGAGGGGGGGAGGCAACTGAAGCTTTCTTT,CATSRGGEATEAFF
NA,NA,TRBJ2-2,TRBV7-2,TGTGCCAGCAGCTTAGTTGGTACAGGGTCGAGGACCGGGGAGCTGTTTTTT,CASSLVGTGSRTGELFF
NA,NA,TRBJ1-5,TRBV5-6,TGTGCCAGCAGCTTTAACAGGGTTGGCAATCAGCCCCAGCATTTT,CASSFNRVGNQPQHF
NA,NA,TRBJ2-4,TRBV11-2,TGTGCCAGCAGAATAGGGCCAGGGGGGCACTTC,CASRIGPGGHF
NA,TRBD1,TRBJ1-4,TRBV7-8,TGTGCCAGCAGCACAAACAGGGGTAAAAATGAAAAACTGTTTTTT,CASSTNRGKNEKLFF
NA,NA,TRBJ1-6,TRBV9,TGTGCCAGCAGCAGACGGGGGACGGTCTATAATTCACCCCTCCACTTT,CASSRRGTVYNSPLHF
NA,NA,TRBJ1-5,TRBV11-2,TGTGCCAGCAGCTTAACGGGCAATCAGCCCCAGCATTTT,CASSLTGNQPQHF
NA,TRBD1,TRBJ2-1,TRBV30,TGTGCCTGGAGGGGAGACAGGGCCGGAGGTTGGGAGCAGTTCTTC,CAWRGDRAGGWEQFF
NA,NA,TRBJ1-5,TRBV15,TGTGCCACCAGCAGAGAAAATGAAAGGGGAGGCAATCAGCCCCAGCATTTT,CATSRENERGGNQPQHF